This TCR beta chain emerged from a study of control samples from healthy donors and cancer patients. Germline V CDR1 and CDR2: SEHNR, FQNEAQ (reference sequence). Trimming left V 4 bases short and J 1 base short, with 20 bases between. The CDR3 spans 18 residues. Using immunoSEQ multiplex PCR, the repertoire was profiled, and TCRdb retains in-frame clones only, with some absent. The data hold about 130,000 clones, with 87% observed a single time. This clone appeared a few times. Sequenced sample: blood. The TCR sequence derives from a man aged 18 to 30 in good health. The chain employs TRBV7-9 and TRBJ1-5; no firm D call. This chain's CDR3 is CASSSSRRGFGSNQPQHF. CDR3 nucleotide sequence: TGTGCCAGCAGCTCCTCCCGGCGGGGTTTTGGGAGCAATCAGCCCCAGCATTTT.